Sequencing of this T cell receptor beta chain was carried out in a study of cytomegalovirus exposure and HLA in healthy donors. Study-wide background: A prior study identified approximately 120 million unique TCR beta sequences from 150 million to 200 million T cells.

The CDR3 has 13 residues. V was shortened by 1 base and J by 2 bases, with 5 bases between the two germline ends. Germline V gives CDR1 LGHNA, CDR2 YSLEER. PCR involved 60 Vbeta and 13 Jbeta primers. Some clones are missing from TCRdb's copy, which holds only in-frame ones; the method was immunoSEQ multiplex PCR. The data contain about 150,000 clones, 80% of them singletons. The specimen sequenced was PBMCs. The clonotype originates from a male donor in good health and CMV-seronegative. The V gene is TRBV4-3, the J gene TRBJ1-2, with D unresolved. CDR3 in amino acids: CASSQVANYGYTF. In DNA, the CDR3 is TGCGCCAGCAGCCAAGTGGCCAACTATGGCTACACCTTC.